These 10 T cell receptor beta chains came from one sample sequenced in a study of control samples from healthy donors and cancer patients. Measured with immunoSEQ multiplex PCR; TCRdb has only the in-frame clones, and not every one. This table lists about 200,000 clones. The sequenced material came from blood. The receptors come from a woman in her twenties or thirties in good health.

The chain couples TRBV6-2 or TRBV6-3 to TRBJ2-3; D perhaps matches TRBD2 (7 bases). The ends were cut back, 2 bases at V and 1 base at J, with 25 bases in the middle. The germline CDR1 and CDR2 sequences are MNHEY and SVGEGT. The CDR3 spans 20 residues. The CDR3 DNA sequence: TGTGCCAGCAGTTACCCCGGCGGTCCCGGTCGCGGGGGCCGCACAGATACGCAGTATTTT. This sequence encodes CASSYPGGPGRGGRTDTQYF.

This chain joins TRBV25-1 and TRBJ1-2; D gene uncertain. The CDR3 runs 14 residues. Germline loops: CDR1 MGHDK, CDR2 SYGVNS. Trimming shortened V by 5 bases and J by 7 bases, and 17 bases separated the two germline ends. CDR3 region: CASSLSPYRSGYTF. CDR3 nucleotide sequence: TGTGCCAGCAGTCTCAGTCCCTACCGCAGTGGCTACACCTTC.

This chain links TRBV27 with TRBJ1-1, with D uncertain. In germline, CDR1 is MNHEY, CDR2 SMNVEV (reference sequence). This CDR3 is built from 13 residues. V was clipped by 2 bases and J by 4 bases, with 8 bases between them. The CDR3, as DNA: TGTGCCAGCAGTTTAGGCCTGGGCACTGAAGCTTTCTTT. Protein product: CASSLGLGTEAFF.

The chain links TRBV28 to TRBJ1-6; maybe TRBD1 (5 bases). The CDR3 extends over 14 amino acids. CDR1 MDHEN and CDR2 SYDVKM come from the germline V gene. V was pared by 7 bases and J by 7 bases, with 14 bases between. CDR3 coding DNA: TGTGCCAGCAAACCTACCAGGGTAAATTCACCCCTCCACTTT. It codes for CASKPTRVNSPLHF.

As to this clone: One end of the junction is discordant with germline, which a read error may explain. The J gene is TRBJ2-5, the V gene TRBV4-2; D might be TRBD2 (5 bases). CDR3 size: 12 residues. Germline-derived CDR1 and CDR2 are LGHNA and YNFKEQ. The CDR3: CASSPGGIAPHF. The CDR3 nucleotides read TGTGCCAGCAGCCCCGGCGGAATAGCGCCCCACTTC.

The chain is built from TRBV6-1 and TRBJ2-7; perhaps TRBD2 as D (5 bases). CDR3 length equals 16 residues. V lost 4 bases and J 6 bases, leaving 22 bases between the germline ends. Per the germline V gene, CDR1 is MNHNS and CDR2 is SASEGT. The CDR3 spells CASSGVMEDLLGEQYF. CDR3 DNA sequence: TGTGCCAGCAGTGGAGTCATGGAGGATCTATTGGGCGAGCAGTACTTC.

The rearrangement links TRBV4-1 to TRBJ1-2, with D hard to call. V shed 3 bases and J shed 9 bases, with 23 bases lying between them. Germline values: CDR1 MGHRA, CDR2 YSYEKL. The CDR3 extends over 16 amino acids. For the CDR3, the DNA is TGCGCCAGCAGCCACGGGGTAGGAGGCCGAGTTATAAGCTACACCTTC. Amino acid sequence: CASSHGVGGRVISYTF.

For the CDR3, the DNA is TGTGCCAGCAGCTTAGGCGGGGGCTCAACTAATGAAAAACTGTTTTTT. It codes for CASSLGGGSTNEKLFF. The V call is TRBV7-9, the J call TRBJ1-4, with D perhaps TRBD1 (6 bases). The CDR3 contains 16 residues. Germline CDR1 is SEHNR and CDR2 is FQNEAQ (reference sequence). V lost 1 base to trimming and J lost 0 bases, with 9 bases between them. The full variable domain, with the rest looked up from reference TRBV7-9 and TRBJ1-4, is DTGVSQNPRHKITKRGQNVTFRCDPISEHNRLYWYRQTLGQGPEFLTYFQNEAQLEKSRLLSDRFSAERPKGSFSTLEIQRTEQGDSAMYLCASSLGGGSTNEKLFFGSGTQLSVL.

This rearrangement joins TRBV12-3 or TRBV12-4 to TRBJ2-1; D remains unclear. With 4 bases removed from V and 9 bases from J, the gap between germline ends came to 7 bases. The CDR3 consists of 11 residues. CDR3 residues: CASSSRFEQFF. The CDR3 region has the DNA TGTGCCAGCAGTTCTCGCTTTGAGCAGTTCTTC.

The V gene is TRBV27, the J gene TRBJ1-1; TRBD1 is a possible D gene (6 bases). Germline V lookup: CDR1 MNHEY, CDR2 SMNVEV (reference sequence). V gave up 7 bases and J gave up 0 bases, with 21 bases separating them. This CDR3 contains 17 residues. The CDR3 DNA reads TGTGCCAGCACCCCTAGGGCAGGGGAAAGGGTGAACACTGAAGCTTTCTTT. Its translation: CASTPRAGERVNTEAFF.